The rows below give T cell receptor beta chains drawn from one sample of a study of shared clonotypes between healthy human individuals. TCRdb's table, derived via immunoSEQ multiplex PCR, lists solely in-frame clones and lacks some. The sample lists about 1.1 million clones; 75% to 80% were seen once. Specimen: memory CD4+ T cells from PBMCs. The receptor set was obtained from a man aged 18 to 30 in good health. Some clones in this sample may be carry-over from other donors' samples. Each CDR3 is given with its conserved first and last residue. Fields, in order: J gene, V gene, CDR3 protein.

TRBJ1-1 | TRBV19 | CASSILGNTEAFF
TRBJ1-5 | TRBV9 | CASSARDGSNQPQHF
TRBJ2-3 | TRBV27 | CASSSLGLVGTQYF
TRBJ2-7 | TRBV19 | CASRGQGGAYEQYF
TRBJ2-3 | TRBV18 | CASSLTGGEDTQYF
TRBJ1-2 | TRBV2 | CASILARESYGYTF
. | TRBV4-2 | CASSQGPGESNYEQYF
TRBJ1-4 | TRBV4-3 | CASSQGFFGQDNEKLFF
TRBJ2-2 | TRBV28 | CASRKQGPKNTGELFF
TRBJ2-5 | TRBV11-3 | CASSPDRQTQYF
TRBJ2-2 | TRBV28 | CASSPRFGASPGEPTF